The rows below give T cell receptor beta chains drawn from one sample of a study of T cell responses to AZD1222 COVID-19 vaccine. The method was immunoSEQ multiplex PCR; TCRdb's version includes in-frame clones alone and lacks a portion of them. Of around 97,000 clones listed, around 91% were seen once; the top ten hold less than 55%. Sequencing was performed on peripheral blood, taken on day 0 of AZD1222 vaccination. Receptors were obtained from an adult in good health. CDR3s leave out the opening cysteine and the closing phenylalanine or tryptophan. Fields, in order: J gene, V gene, CDR3 length, CDR3 protein.

j_gene: TRBJ2-6; v_gene: TRBV27; len: 11; CDR3aa: ASRVAGANVLT
j_gene: TRBJ2-7; v_gene: TRBV27; len: 13; CDR3aa: ASSSTGSRGYEQY
j_gene: TRBJ1-1; v_gene: TRBV5-6; len: 12; CDR3aa: ASRNWGGNTEAF
j_gene: TRBJ2-7; v_gene: TRBV30; len: 9; CDR3aa: AWSRPLEQY
j_gene: TRBJ2-7; v_gene: TRBV4-2; len: 14; CDR3aa: ASSQGSGTVLYEQY
j_gene: TRBJ1-2; v_gene: TRBV27; len: 12; CDR3aa: ASSLGGGAYGYT
j_gene: TRBJ1-2; v_gene: TRBV28; len: 11; CDR3aa: ASSSRRNYGYT
j_gene: TRBJ1-5; v_gene: TRBV19; len: 12; CDR3aa: ASSIGTDGQPQH
j_gene: TRBJ1-5; v_gene: TRBV29-1; len: 10; CDR3aa: SVGTANQPQH
j_gene: TRBJ1-2; v_gene: TRBV25-1; len: 12; CDR3aa: ASSAETPNYGYT
j_gene: TRBJ1-4; v_gene: TRBV5-1; len: 13; CDR3aa: ASTGLGVANEKLF
j_gene: TRBJ2-1; v_gene: TRBV10-3; len: 9; CDR3aa: ATSTANEQF
j_gene: TRBJ2-3; v_gene: TRBV24-1; len: 12; CDR3aa: ATSVEGGTDTQY